The subject of this entry is one TCR beta chain. The sample belongs to a study of T cells in Graves' hyperthyroidism and ophthalmopathy. CDR1 is SGHVS, CDR2 FNYEAQ, per germline. Deletions cut 1 base from V and 3 bases from J, with 15 bases between. CDR3 length: 16 residues. Amplification of TCR beta CDR3 regions was performed using RNA transcripts as template. The primer set for the first-round RT-PCR of the TCR CDR3 was HTBI. TCRdb re-derived calls from the multiplex PCR reads in MiXCR, one entry per CDR3 protein. In the table there are hundreds of thousands of distinct CDR3 sequences, roughly 14% of which are singletons.

This clonotype was sampled from a woman in her 30s with Graves' hyperthyroidism that later progressed to Graves' ophthalmopathy. The V gene is TRBV7-6, the J gene TRBJ2-5; D is possibly TRBD1 (6 bases). Sequenced material: blood. The CDR3, as DNA: TGTGCCAGCAGCTTAGTTCACGGCGACAGGAAAGAGACCCAGTACTTC. This sequence encodes CASSLVHGDRKETQYF.